This TCR beta chain was recovered during a study of cytomegalovirus exposure and HLA in healthy donors. The overall study: Of about 400 genotyped donors, around 76% clustered with self-reported Caucasian donors.

Concerning this clone itself: What it binds is not known.

General observations from the study: In vitro data verified three CMV-associated chains as specific for CMV antigens. The study reported that TCR beta sequences accurately predicted HLA-A and HLA-B alleles in most subjects. Roughly even sequencing depth across donors was the assumption behind the presence/absence analyses.

PCR amplification relied on 60 Vbeta primers (plus 13 Jbeta primers). Profiled with immunoSEQ multiplex PCR; TCRdb holds only in-frame clones, not every one. The data hold some 56,000 clones, with just under 85% observed a single time. The CDR3 contains 13 residues. Germline V gene data show CDR1 as SQVTM and CDR2 as ANQGSEA. V shed 7 bases, J shed 9 bases, and the junction held 10 bases outside the gene matches. This chain links TRBV29-1 with TRBJ2-1, with TRBD2 identical over 9 bases. Sample: PBMCs. The clonotype comes from a man over 45 in good health and CMV-seronegative. The CDR3 protein is CSGVGGGALEQFF. As DNA, the CDR3 is TGCAGCGGGGTTGGCGGGGGGGCCCTTGAGCAGTTCTTC.